Below are 22 T cell receptor beta chains sequenced from a single sample in a study of cytomegalovirus exposure and HLA in healthy donors. This PCR relied on a set of 60 Vbeta primers and 13 Jbeta primers. The repertoire was sequenced with immunoSEQ multiplex PCR; TCRdb's copy has only in-frame clones and lacks some. This table has fewer than 150,000 clones, about 80% appearing once. Sequences were obtained from PBMCs. The origin of the receptors is a man in his forties in good health and CMV-seronegative.

CDR3 residues: CASIPRGNQPQHF. In nucleotides, the CDR3 is TGTGCCAGCATCCCCCGGGGCAATCAGCCCCAGCATTTT. The chain combines TRBV28 with TRBJ1-5, with no clear D. The germline V gene encodes CDR1 MDHEN and CDR2 SYDVKM. This CDR3 spans 13 amino acids. V gave up 7 bases and J gave up 2 bases, with 9 bases separating them.

The chain recombines TRBV4-1 with TRBJ2-5; possibly TRBD2 for D (5 bases). Germline V gene sequence: CDR1 MGHRA, CDR2 YSYEKL. The length of the CDR3 is 13 residues. The V gene lost 2 bases and the J gene lost 4 bases, with 8 bases spanning the gap. Written as DNA, the CDR3 is TGCGCCAGCAGCCAAACTAGTGGAGAGACCCAGTACTTC. This translates into CASSQTSGETQYF.

In this sample, this clone turned up a few times. The V call is TRBV7-6, the J call TRBJ2-1; 9 bases line up with TRBD2. This CDR3 contains 15 residues. Germline CDR1 SGHVS, CDR2 FNYEAQ. V lost 5 bases and J lost 2; bases outside the gene matches: 4. The CDR3 loop reads CASSRGLAPYNEQFF. CDR3 DNA sequence: TGTGCCAGCAGCCGCGGACTAGCGCCCTACAATGAGCAGTTCTTC.

The V call is TRBV4-2, the J call TRBJ2-2; D ambiguous. This CDR3 is 13 amino acids long. Germline-derived CDR1 and CDR2 are LGHNA and YNFKEQ. V was clipped by 0 bases and J by 6 bases, with 5 bases between them. CDR3 region: CASSQESAGELFF. The CDR3 bases are TGTGCCAGCAGCCAAGAGAGTGCCGGGGAGCTGTTTTTT.

The V and J genes are TRBV28 and TRBJ2-1; a weak D match, TRBD2 (6 bases). Germline V gene sequence: CDR1 MDHEN, CDR2 SYDVKM. V lost 6 bases and J lost 3, with 15 bases in between. CDR3 size: 15 residues. The CDR3 protein is CASSKPPGLYNEQFF. CDR3 sequence (DNA): TGTGCCAGCAGCAAACCCCCGGGACTCTACAATGAGCAGTTCTTC.

V and J are TRBV10-3 and TRBJ2-2, with 11 nucleotides matching TRBD1. Unmatched junction bases numbered 7, after V lost 0 bases and J lost 4 bases. CDR1 ENHRY and CDR2 SYGVKD come from the germline V gene. This CDR3 contains 18 residues. CDR3 residues: CAISESSGQGALTGELFF. The CDR3 coding sequence is TGTGCCATCAGTGAGTCCTCAGGACAGGGGGCACTCACCGGGGAGCTGTTTTTT.

The rearrangement joins TRBV5-1 to TRBJ1-4, with a weak D call TRBD1 (5 bases). This CDR3 is built from 14 residues. Germline CDR1 is SGHRS and CDR2 is YFSETQ. The germline V and J ends were trimmed by 2 bases and 4 bases, with 9 bases remaining between them. The CDR3 DNA is TGCGCCAGCAGCTTCGGGACTAATAATGAAAAACTGTTTTTT. It codes for CASSFGTNNEKLFF. Supplemented by reference TRBV5-1 and TRBJ1-4, the full variable domain reads KAGVTQTPRYLIKTRGQQVTLSCSPISGHRSVSWYQQTPGQGLQFLFEYFSETQRNKGNFPGRFSGRQFSNSRSEMNVSTLELGDSALYLCASSFGTNNEKLFFGSGTQLSVL.

CDR3 amino acids: CASSPRERAEAFF. In DNA, the CDR3 is TGTGCCAGCAGTCCCCGAGAGAGGGCTGAAGCTTTCTTT. This rearrangement joins TRBV25-1 to TRBJ1-1, with no clear D. CDR3 length: 13 amino acids. Germline loops: CDR1 MGHDK, CDR2 SYGVNS. V lost 5 bases to trimming and J lost 6 bases, with 13 bases between them.

V is TRBV5-1 and J is TRBJ2-3; 11 bases are shared with TRBD2. Germline lookup yields CDR1 SGHRS and CDR2 YFSETQ. J was trimmed by 3 bases and V by 4 bases; bases with no gene match: 4. The CDR3 has 15 amino acids. The CDR3 region has the DNA TGCGCCAGCAGCCGGACTAGCGGGCTAACAGATACGCAGTATTTT. Its translation: CASSRTSGLTDTQYF.

V gene TRBV30 combines with J gene TRBJ1-4; TRBD1 matches at 7 bases. The CDR3 spans 13 residues. Trimming removed 1 base from V and 7 bases from J; junction bases left unmatched: 3. The germline V gene encodes CDR1 GTSNPN and CDR2 SVGIG (reference sequence). As DNA, the CDR3 is TGTGCCTGGAGTGAAGGGACAGCTGAAAAACTGTTTTTT. It encodes CAWSEGTAEKLFF. The variable domain in full, with the rest retrieved from reference TRBV30 and TRBJ1-4, is SQTIHQWPATLVQPVGSPLSLECTVEGTSNPNLYWYRQAAGRGLQLLFYSVGIGQISSEVPQNLSASRPQDRQFILSSKKLLLSDSGFYLCAWSEGTAEKLFFGSGTQLSVL.

This chain connects TRBV6-6 to TRBJ2-3; 8 bases match TRBD2. This CDR3 contains 14 residues. Trimming took 11 bases from V and 3 from J; bases not matched to a gene: 10. Germline-derived CDR1 and CDR2 are MNHNY and SVGAGI (reference sequence). DNA for the CDR3: TGTGCCTCCCGCCGCGGGGGGCGGACAGATACGCAGTATTTT. It specifies CASRRGGRTDTQYF.

This chain links TRBV25-1 with TRBJ1-2; D gene ambiguous. Trimming took off 4 bases at V and 4 bases at J, with 4 bases between the two ends. The CDR3 spans 11 residues. CDR1 and CDR2 (germline): MGHDK, SYGVNS. The CDR3 loop reads CASSVGYGYTF. The CDR3 nucleotides are TGTGCCAGCAGTGTCGGCTATGGCTACACCTTC.

This clone appeared a few times. The rearrangement joins TRBV18 to TRBJ1-2, with D perhaps matching TRBD1 (6 bases). This CDR3 is 12 amino acids long. The V end lost 3 bases, the J end lost 6 bases, and 8 bases lay between the germline ends. Germline values: CDR1 KGHSH, CDR2 LQKENI. CDR3 loop: CASSPDRDGYTF. CDR3 bases: TGTGCCAGCTCACCGGACAGAGATGGCTACACCTTC.

This chain joins TRBV27 and TRBJ2-2, with D possibly matching TRBD1 (6 bases). V lost 6 bases, J lost 6 bases, and 14 bases lay in between. Germline CDR1 is MNHEY and CDR2 is SMNVEV (reference sequence). The CDR3 spans 14 residues. The CDR3 DNA sequence: TGTGCCAGCAGACCGACAGGCACAGCCGGGGAGCTGTTTTTT. It specifies CASRPTGTAGELFF.

The chain recombines TRBV27 with TRBJ2-1; 8 bases line up with TRBD2. CDR3 length: 14 amino acids. V gave up 3 bases and J gave up 9 bases; unmatched junction bases: 7. Germline CDR1 is MNHEY and CDR2 is SMNVEV (reference sequence). CDR3 bases: TGTGCCAGCAGTTTTAACGGGGGGGCCGGTGAGCAGTTCTTC. Amino acids: CASSFNGGAGEQFF.

The chain links TRBV6-5 to TRBJ2-3, with a tentative D call TRBD1 (6 bases). The CDR3 contains 11 residues. V was pared by 6 bases and J by 11 bases, with 12 bases between. Per the germline V gene, CDR1 is MNHEY and CDR2 is SVGAGI. The CDR3, as DNA: TGTGCCAGCAGCGCCGGGACAAGGCAGTATTTT. This encodes CASSAGTRQYF.

This clone has more than one count but fewer than ten. The chain carries TRBV2 and TRBJ2-5, with 9 bases lining up with TRBD2. This CDR3 is built from 16 residues. Trimming removed 3 bases from V and 4 bases from J; junction bases left unmatched: 9. CDR1 is SNHLY and CDR2 is FYNNEI in the germline V gene. As DNA, the CDR3 is TGTGCCAGCAGTGAGAATAGCGGGAGACCAGGAGAGACCCAGTACTTC. Its protein is CASSENSGRPGETQYF.

V is TRBV6-1 and J is TRBJ1-5; possible D gene TRBD1, 6 bases. The CDR3 sequence is 15 residues long. Germline V CDR1 and CDR2: MNHNS, SASEGT. The V end lost 5 bases, the J end lost 3 bases, and 14 bases lay between the germline ends. CDR3 DNA: TGTGCCAGCAGTTGGAAAAGGGGGTCCAATCAGCCCCAGCATTTT. This codes for CASSWKRGSNQPQHF.

This clone was seen more than once but under ten times. V gene TRBV6-5 combines with J gene TRBJ1-4; D is unresolved. The CDR3 is 14 amino acids. The germline V gene has CDR1 MNHEY and CDR2 SVGAGI. Trimming left V 2 bases short and J 4 bases short, with 8 bases between. CDR3 sequence: CASSYGRFNEKLFF. The CDR3 nucleotides are TGTGCCAGCAGTTACGGCAGATTTAATGAAAAACTGTTTTTT.

The chain couples TRBV2 to TRBJ1-1; TRBD1 is a possible D gene (6 bases). Trimming stripped 7 bases from V and 3 bases from J, with 15 bases between. Per the germline V gene, CDR1 is SNHLY and CDR2 is FYNNEI. CDR3 length: 14 amino acids. The CDR3: CASTITGMDTEAFF. Here the CDR3 DNA reads TGTGCCAGCACCATTACAGGGATGGACACTGAAGCTTTCTTT.

The chain has TRBV28 and TRBJ1-1; D is possibly TRBD1 (6 bases). CDR1 and CDR2 (germline): MDHEN, SYDVKM. Trimming removed 7 bases at V and 4 bases at J, with 19 bases between. The CDR3 spans 15 residues. CDR3: CASTLAWGLGTEAFF. The DNA of the CDR3 is TGTGCCAGCACCCTTGCTTGGGGGCTTGGCACTGAAGCTTTCTTT. The full variable domain, rest sourced from reference TRBV28 and TRBJ1-1, is DVKVTQSSRYLVKRTGEKVFLECVQDMDHENMFWYRQDPGLGLRLIYFSYDVKMKEKGDIPEGYSVSREKKERFSLILESASTNQTSMYLCASTLAWGLGTEAFFGQGTRLTVV.

The V call is TRBV19, the J call TRBJ1-5; 7 bases are a match to TRBD1. The CDR3 runs 16 residues. CDR1 LNHDA and CDR2 SQIVND come from the germline V gene (reference sequence). The V gene end was trimmed by 5 bases and the J gene end by 2 bases; junction bases not matched to a gene: 9. The CDR3 DNA is TGTGCCAGTAGTGCCCGACAGGGCCAAGGCAATCAGCCCCAGCATTTT. It specifies CASSARQGQGNQPQHF.